This TCR beta chain was recorded in a study of blood T cells in healthy people across ages. Study summary: For every two T cells, template switching captured about one barcoded beta molecule.

This clonotype was detected a few times. Its antigen remains unidentified. Study-wide results and limits: Diversity of TCR beta per million T cells declined in a roughly linear way with age. Higher naive T cell percentage went strongly together with higher TCR beta diversity.

V was clipped by 3 bases and J by 5 bases, with 13 bases between them. Germline CDR1 is SGHTA and CDR2 is FQGTGA. This CDR3 has 14 amino acids. Then a second PCR, running about 7 to 11 cycles, was carried out with a sample-barcoded 5' primer and a J-beta primer mix. There were at least 3 million CDR3-containing paired-end reads obtained from each sample. TCRdb independently ran MiXCR on the 5' RACE reads; one entry per CDR3 protein. This table holds around 780,000 distinct CDR3 sequences, roughly three fifths found once. The chain joins TRBV7-3 to TRBJ2-5; D remains ambiguous. Source material: blood. The TCR originated in a middle-aged man in good health. CDR3 sequence (DNA): TGTGCCAGCAGCTTCGCCGGAAGCCCGGAGACCCAGTACTTC. The encoded protein is CASSFAGSPETQYF.